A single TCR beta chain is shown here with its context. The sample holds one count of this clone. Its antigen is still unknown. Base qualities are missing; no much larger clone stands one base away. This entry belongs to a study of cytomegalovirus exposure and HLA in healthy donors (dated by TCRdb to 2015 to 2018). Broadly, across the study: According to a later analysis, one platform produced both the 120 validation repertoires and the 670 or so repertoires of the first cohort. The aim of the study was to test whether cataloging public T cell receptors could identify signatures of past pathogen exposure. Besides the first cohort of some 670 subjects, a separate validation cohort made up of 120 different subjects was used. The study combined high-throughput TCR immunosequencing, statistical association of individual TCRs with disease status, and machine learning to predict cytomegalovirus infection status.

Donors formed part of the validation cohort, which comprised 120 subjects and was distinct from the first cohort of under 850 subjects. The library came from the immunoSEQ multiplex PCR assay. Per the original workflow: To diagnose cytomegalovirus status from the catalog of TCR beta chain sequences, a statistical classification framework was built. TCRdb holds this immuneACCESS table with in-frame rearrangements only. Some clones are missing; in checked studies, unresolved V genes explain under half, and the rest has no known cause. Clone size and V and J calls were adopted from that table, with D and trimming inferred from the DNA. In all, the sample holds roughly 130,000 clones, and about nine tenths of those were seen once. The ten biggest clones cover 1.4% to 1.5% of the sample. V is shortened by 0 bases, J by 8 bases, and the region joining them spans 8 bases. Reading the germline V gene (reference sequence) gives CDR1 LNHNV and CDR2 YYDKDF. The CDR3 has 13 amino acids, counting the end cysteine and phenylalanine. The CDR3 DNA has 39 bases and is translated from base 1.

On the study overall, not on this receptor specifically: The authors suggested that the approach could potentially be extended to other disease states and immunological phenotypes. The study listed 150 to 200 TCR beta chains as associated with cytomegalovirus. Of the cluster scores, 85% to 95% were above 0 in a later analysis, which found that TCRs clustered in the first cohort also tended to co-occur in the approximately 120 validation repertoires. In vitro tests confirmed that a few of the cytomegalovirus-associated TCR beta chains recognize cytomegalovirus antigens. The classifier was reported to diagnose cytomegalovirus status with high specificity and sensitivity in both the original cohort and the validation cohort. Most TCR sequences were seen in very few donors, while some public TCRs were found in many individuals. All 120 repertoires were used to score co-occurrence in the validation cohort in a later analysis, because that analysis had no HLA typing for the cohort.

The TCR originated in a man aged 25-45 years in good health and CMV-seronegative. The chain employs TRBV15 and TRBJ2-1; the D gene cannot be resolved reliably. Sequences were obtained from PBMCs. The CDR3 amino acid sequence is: CATSRDLSDEQFF. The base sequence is TGTGCCACCAGCAGAGATTTGTCGGATGAGCAGTTCTTC.